Below, 29 T cell receptor beta chains from the same sample are listed, as sequenced in a study of identical twins. From the 5' RACE reads, TCRdb called clonotypes with MiXCR, one entry per CDR3 protein. Of some 560,000 distinct CDR3 sequences in the sample, just under 10% were seen once. These data were also filed under a second study, of yellow fever vaccine responses in identical twins.

The sample comprised PBMCs. These receptors were collected from a woman in her late teens or twenties in good health.

This rearrangement joins TRBV11-2 to TRBJ2-4; D may be TRBD2 (5 bases). From germline, CDR1 is SGHAT and CDR2 FQNNGV. Trimming removed 8 bases from V and 6 bases from J, with 14 bases in between. The CDR3 has 13 residues. CDR3 coding DNA: TGTGCCAGCGGACTTCGGCTCGGAAACATTCAGTACTTC. It encodes CASGLRLGNIQYF.

The rearrangement joins TRBV6-1 to TRBJ2-2; 15 nucleotides agree with TRBD2. CDR3 length: 18 residues. Germline V CDR1 and CDR2: MNHNS, SASEGT. J gave up 4 bases and V 5 bases, and 8 bases lay outside the gene matches. CDR3 loop: CASSSPGLAGGGTGELFF. CDR3 nucleotides: TGTGCCAGCAGTAGCCCGGGACTAGCGGGAGGTGGCACCGGGGAGCTGTTTTTT.

This clonotype was observed a handful of times. V usage is TRBV7-2 and J usage is TRBJ2-7; no reliable D call. The length of the CDR3 is 15 residues. V was pared by 1 base and J by 2 bases, with 12 bases between. Germline V gene data show CDR1 as SGHTA and CDR2 as FQGNSA. The CDR3 nucleotides read TGTGCCAGCAGCTTAGACTACTTACATACCTACGAGCAGTACTTC. Residues: CASSLDYLHTYEQYF.

The chain recombines TRBV5-1 with TRBJ1-4; D is undetermined. CDR3 length: 15 residues. Between the trimmed V and J ends, which lost 3 bases and 3 bases, there was a span of 12 bases. Per germline, CDR1 SGHRS and CDR2 YFSETQ. In nucleotides, the CDR3 is TGCGCCAGCAGCTCAACCCCCGGGTCTAATGAAAAACTGTTTTTT. Protein: CASSSTPGSNEKLFF.

A note on this clonotype: The germline gene is not matched at one end of the junction; a read error may be the cause. This sequence joins TRBV20-1 and TRBJ1-1, with D perhaps TRBD1 (5 bases). CDR1 and CDR2 (germline): DFQATT, SNEGSKA (reference sequence). CDR3 size: 15 residues. Here the CDR3 DNA reads TGCAGTGCTGGAGACAGAAAACCATTGAACACTGAAGCTTTCTTT. This sequence encodes CSAGDRKPLNTEAFF.

The genes are TRBV5-1 and TRBJ2-1; TRBD1 matches 9 bases. This CDR3 has 15 amino acids. CDR1 is SGHRS and CDR2 is YFSETQ in the germline V gene. Trimming took 3 bases from V and 8 from J; bases not matched to a gene: 9. The chain's CDR3 is CASSSTGGKIDEQFF. Written as DNA, the CDR3 is TGCGCCAGCAGCTCAACAGGGGGCAAGATCGATGAGCAGTTCTTC. Full variable domain (rest looked up from reference TRBV5-1 and TRBJ2-1): KAGVTQTPRYLIKTRGQQVTLSCSPISGHRSVSWYQQTPGQGLQFLFEYFSETQRNKGNFPGRFSGRQFSNSRSEMNVSTLELGDSALYLCASSSTGGKIDEQFFGPGTRLTVL.

This chain connects TRBV5-1 to TRBJ1-1; 9 bases are shared with TRBD1. After removal of 0 bases from V and 0 bases from J, the junction contained 6 bases not matched to a gene. CDR3 length equals 17 residues. CDR1 is SGHRS, CDR2 YFSETQ, per germline. The CDR3 bases are TGCGCCAGCAGCTTGGATGGGACAGGGTATATGAACACTGAAGCTTTCTTT. Translating gives CASSLDGTGYMNTEAFF.

This clonotype was seen more than once but under ten times. V gene TRBV5-1 combines with J gene TRBJ2-2; D perhaps matches TRBD1 (7 bases). V lost 4 bases to trimming and J lost 1 base, with 14 bases between them. The CDR3 is 16 residues long. Germline V gene sequence: CDR1 SGHRS, CDR2 YFSETQ. The CDR3 bases are TGCGCCAGCAGCCGCCAGGGGGGTTTGAACACCGGGGAGCTGTTTTTT. Encoded protein: CASSRQGGLNTGELFF.

This clonotype came up a few times. The chain recombines TRBV7-2 with TRBJ2-1; 8 bases line up with TRBD2. Germline-derived CDR1 and CDR2 are SGHTA and FQGNSA. The CDR3 covers 16 residues. V trimming: 6 bases; J trimming: 9 bases; junction bases outside the gene matches: 16. CDR3 loop: CASRQTDFSAGGEQFF. CDR3 DNA sequence: TGTGCCAGCAGACAAACGGACTTTTCGGCGGGGGGTGAGCAGTTCTTC.

V and J are TRBV24-1 and TRBJ2-1, with 9 bases that match TRBD1. The germline gives CDR1 KGHDR, CDR2 SFDVKD. The length of the CDR3 is 18 residues. With V trimmed by 2 bases and J by 6 bases, 13 bases remained unmatched. The CDR3 DNA follows: TGTGCCACCAGTGATTCCAGGCCGACAGGGGGTGTACCCAATGAGCAGTTCTTC. Amino acids: CATSDSRPTGGVPNEQFF.

In this sample, this clonotype turned up a few times. The J gene is TRBJ1-6, the V gene TRBV13, with D maybe TRBD1 (5 bases). Trimming removed 4 bases from V and 6 bases from J, with 16 bases in between. This CDR3 is 16 amino acids long. The germline gives CDR1 PRHDT, CDR2 FYEKMQ (reference sequence). The DNA of the CDR3 is TGTGCCAGCAGCTCCATCGGCTCAGGGCCTAATTCACCCCTCCACTTT. This translates into CASSSIGSGPNSPLHF.

This clonotype was counted many times. The CDR3 DNA is TGTGCCAGCAGTGAAGATACTCAGGGAATCAATGAGCAGTTCTTC. This encodes CASSEDTQGINEQFF. V usage is TRBV6-1 and J usage is TRBJ2-1; a weak D match, TRBD1 (5 bases). Trimming left V 1 base short and J 6 bases short, with 13 bases between. This CDR3 spans 15 amino acids. Germline V CDR1 and CDR2: MNHNS, SASEGT.

In its sample, this clonotype was seen many times. The chain uses TRBV7-2 and TRBJ2-7, with 10 bases fitting TRBD2. Unmatched junction bases numbered 3, after V lost 5 bases and J lost 2 bases. This CDR3 is built from 14 residues. From germline, CDR1 is SGHTA and CDR2 FQGNSA. In DNA, the CDR3 is TGTGCCAGCAGCCAGCGGGGGGGGCCCTACGAGCAGTACTTC. Translated: CASSQRGGPYEQYF. Full variable domain (remainder filled in from reference TRBV7-2 and TRBJ2-7): GAGVSQSPSNKVTEKGKDVELRCDPISGHTALYWYRQSLGQGLEFLIYFQGNSAPDKSGLPSDRFSAERTGGSVSTLTIQRTQQEDSAVYLCASSQRGGPYEQYFGPGTRLTVT.

This clonotype was counted at least ten times. This sequence joins TRBV28 and TRBJ1-2; D is undetermined. This CDR3 spans 16 amino acids. The ends were cut back, 5 bases at V and 0 bases at J, with 16 bases in the middle. Germline lookup yields CDR1 MDHEN and CDR2 SYDVKM. The CDR3 nucleotides read TGTGCCAGCAGTCTGGAACGGCGGGAGGCTAACTATGGCTACACCTTC. Protein product: CASSLERREANYGYTF.

This clonotype was observed a handful of times. The rearrangement uses TRBV6-6 and TRBJ1-2; D not certain. CDR1 is MNHNY, CDR2 SVGAGI, per germline (reference sequence). This CDR3 region has 13 residues. Trimming pared 2 bases from V and 2 bases from J, leaving 6 bases between. The chain's CDR3 is CASSYEGNYGYTF. CDR3 sequence (DNA): TGTGCCAGCAGTTACGAAGGCAACTATGGCTACACCTTC.

Regarding this clonotype: At one end, the junction sequence differs from germline, possibly due to a read error. This rearrangement joins TRBV20-1 to TRBJ2-7; the match to TRBD1 covers 9 bases. The CDR3 sequence is 16 residues long. Per the germline V gene, CDR1 is DFQATT and CDR2 is SNEGSKA (reference sequence). CDR3 protein: CCASIGTWGQGVEQYF. In DNA, the CDR3 is TGCTGTGCTAGTATTGGAACGTGGGGACAGGGTGTAGAGCAGTACTTC.

The table lists this clonotype with many counts. The gene calls are TRBV5-8 and TRBJ2-3; 7 positions agree with TRBD1. The ends lost 3 bases at V and 0 bases at J; junction bases unmatched: 4. Germline V lookup: CDR1 SGHTS, CDR2 YDEGEE. This CDR3 has 15 residues. The CDR3 region is CASSSRQGSTDTQYF. The CDR3 DNA follows: TGTGCCAGCAGCTCCAGACAGGGAAGCACAGATACGCAGTATTTT. The complete variable domain, with remaining parts taken from reference TRBV5-8 and TRBJ2-3, reads EAGVTQSPTHLIKTRGQQATLRCSPISGHTSVYWYQQALGLGLQFLLWYDEGEERNRGNFPPRFSGRQFPNYSSELNVNALELEDSALYLCASSSRQGSTDTQYFGPGTRLTVL.

The chain has TRBV6-2 or TRBV6-3 and TRBJ1-1; D possibly corresponds to TRBD1 (6 bases). The V gene lost 7 bases and the J gene lost 5 bases, with 14 bases spanning the gap. CDR1 MNHEY and CDR2 SVGEGT come from the germline V gene. The CDR3 covers 13 residues. The CDR3 bases are TGTGCCAGCAAAGACGGGGGCTGGACTGAAGCTTTCTTT. It encodes CASKDGGWTEAFF.

This clonotype appeared many times. J is TRBJ2-2 and V is TRBV4-3; 10 nucleotides match TRBD2. The CDR3 covers 20 residues. Germline lookup yields CDR1 LGHNA and CDR2 YSLEER. J was trimmed by 0 bases and V by 0 bases; bases with no gene match: 10. In nucleotides, the CDR3 is TGCGCCAGCAGCCAAGAAGTGGCTAGCGGGAGCCTCGCGAACACCGGGGAGCTGTTTTTT. This gives the protein CASSQEVASGSLANTGELFF.

This chain's CDR3 is CASSQGAGNTGELFF. The CDR3 nucleotides read TGTGCCAGCAGCCAAGGGGCGGGGAACACCGGGGAGCTGTTTTTT. This chain uses TRBV3-1 with TRBJ2-2; possibly TRBD2 for D (5 bases). Between the trimmed V and J ends, which lost 1 base and 1 base, there was a span of 7 bases. Germline V lookup: CDR1 LGHDT, CDR2 YNNKEL (reference sequence). CDR3 length: 15 amino acids.

This clonotype was observed a few times. The V and J genes are TRBV18 and TRBJ2-1; D uncertain. The CDR3 totals 13 residues. Trimming removed 0 bases from V and 7 bases from J, with 7 bases in between. CDR1 is KGHSH, CDR2 LQKENI, per germline. CDR3 coding DNA: TGTGCCAGCTCACCACCGGTAGGGAATGAGCAGTTCTTC. Encoded protein: CASSPPVGNEQFF.

This CDR3 is CSVEPPQGFEQFF. The DNA of the CDR3 is TGCAGCGTTGAGCCACCACAGGGTTTTGAGCAGTTCTTC. This chain joins TRBV29-1 and TRBJ2-1; TRBD1 might be the D (6 bases). Trimming shortened V by 3 bases and J by 9 bases, and 15 bases separated the two germline ends. This CDR3 spans 13 amino acids. Germline CDR1 reads SQVTM; CDR2 reads ANQGSEA.

The chain uses TRBV5-6 and TRBJ2-5; the match to TRBD1 covers 9 bases. V was clipped by 2 bases and J by 4 bases; unmatched bases: 6. Germline assignment: CDR1 SGHDT and CDR2 YYEEEE. The CDR3 runs 15 residues. The CDR3 coding sequence is TGTGCCAGCAGCTTTATCCCGACAGGGGGAGAGACCCAGTACTTC. This codes for CASSFIPTGGETQYF.

This chain connects TRBV20-1 to TRBJ1-5; D call uncertain. The CDR3 loop spans 13 amino acids. Trimming took off 1 base at V and 6 bases at J, with 10 bases between the two ends. Germline V gene data show CDR1 as DFQATT and CDR2 as SNEGSKA (reference sequence). The CDR3 region is CSARGGLGQPQHF. CDR3 DNA sequence: TGCAGTGCTAGAGGGGGTTTAGGTCAGCCCCAGCATTTT.

The chain recombines TRBV3-1 with TRBJ2-1, with 13 bases aligning to TRBD2. In germline, CDR1 is LGHDT, CDR2 YNNKEL (reference sequence). J gave up 4 bases and V 10 bases, and 13 bases lay outside the gene matches. This CDR3 contains 17 residues. The chain's CDR3 is CATSTPGTSGTYNEQFF. CDR3 in DNA: TGTGCCACCTCGACCCCCGGGACTAGCGGGACGTACAATGAGCAGTTCTTC.

The rearrangement joins TRBV7-9 to TRBJ2-5, with 9 positions matching TRBD1. The CDR3 loop spans 17 amino acids. V was clipped by 0 bases and J by 0 bases; unmatched bases: 5. Germline V gene data show CDR1 as SEHNR and CDR2 as FQNEAQ (reference sequence). The chain's CDR3 is CASSLAGTGPYQETQYF. For the CDR3, the DNA is TGTGCCAGCAGCTTAGCGGGGACAGGGCCGTACCAAGAGACCCAGTACTTC.

This clonotype occurred many times. J is TRBJ2-7 and V is TRBV10-3; TRBD2 agrees at 9 bases. The CDR3 is 14 residues long. CDR1 and CDR2 (germline): ENHRY, SYGVKD. The trim removed 4 bases at V and 5 bases at J, leaving 6 bases unmatched. The CDR3 loop reads CAISGGGAVDEQYF. CDR3 DNA sequence: TGTGCCATCAGTGGCGGGGGGGCAGTCGACGAGCAGTACTTC.

This sequence joins TRBV29-1 and TRBJ2-6, with 8 bases matching TRBD1. The CDR3 covers 16 residues. J gave up 0 bases and V 2 bases, and 3 bases lay outside the gene matches. Germline V lookup: CDR1 SQVTM, CDR2 ANQGSEA. Here the CDR3 DNA reads TGCAGCGTTGAAACAGGGGGGCCCTCTGGGGCCAACGTCCTGACTTTC. Residues: CSVETGGPSGANVLTF.

The rearrangement joins TRBV20-1 to TRBJ2-5; no firm D call. CDR3 length: 16 amino acids. Germline V gene sequence: CDR1 DFQATT, CDR2 SNEGSKA (reference sequence). Between the trimmed V and J ends, which lost 6 bases and 5 bases, there was a span of 25 bases. CDR3 sequence reads: CSADETKLGSWETQYF. The CDR3 bases are TGCAGTGCCGACGAAACGAAGTTAGGGTCTTGGGAGACCCAGTACTTC.